This entry describes one T cell receptor beta chain. The CDR3 has 15 residues. Deletions cut 2 bases from V and 4 bases from J, with 14 bases between. CDR1 and CDR2 from the germline V gene are SGHTA and FQGNSA. This table comes from immunoSEQ multiplex PCR, and its TCRdb copy is limited to in-frame clones, with some not included. In the table there are some 96,000 clones, 88% of which are singletons. The data were obtained in a study of T cell responses to AZD1222 COVID-19 vaccine. The chain combines TRBV7-2 with TRBJ1-1; D unresolved. The TCR was taken from an adult who received the AZD1222 COVID-19 vaccine. The material was peripheral blood, obtained 28 days after the second AZD1222 dose. The CDR3 is CASSLSRNEFTEAFF. The CDR3 DNA is TGTGCCAGCAGCTTATCGCGCAACGAGTTCACTGAAGCTTTCTTT.